This record looks at one T cell receptor beta chain sequence and its context. Its specificity is not known. The data were taken from a study of early T cells in non-severe SARS-CoV-2 infection. CDR1 and CDR2 from the germline V gene are ENHRY and SYGVKD. V was shortened by 6 bases and J by 3 bases, with 10 bases between the two germline ends. This CDR3 spans 13 amino acids. Each single cDNA molecule received a unique molecular identifier. TCRdb processed the 5' RACE reads anew with MiXCR; each CDR3 protein has one entry. The data show tens of thousands of distinct CDR3 sequences, roughly 6% seen once. Findings of the study overall: VDJdb-based matching was biased toward anti-spike CD8 responses and missed private and CD4 specificities.

The chain couples TRBV10-3 to TRBJ2-3; D is perhaps TRBD1 (5 bases). The clonotype was recovered from an adult who was a healthcare worker with PCR-confirmed SARS-CoV-2 infection or an uninfected control (not recorded which). The material sequenced was whole blood. The CDR3 reads CAISYQGTDTQYF. The CDR3 region has the DNA TGTGCCATCAGCTATCAGGGAACAGATACGCAGTATTTT.